This T cell receptor beta chain was documented in a study of blood T cell repertoires in COVID-19. Study overall: Specimens from acute and convalescent COVID-19 originated in the United States, Italy and Spain. Sample material is recorded as cDNA or gDNA derived from T cells, B-cell-depleted T cells, or PBMCs.

In the authors' workflow: Estimates of nucleated cell counts were drawn from the amplification of reference gene primers. The repertoire was sequenced with immunoSEQ multiplex PCR; TCRdb's copy has only in-frame clones and lacks some. V and J calls and clone size are those listed in that table; D and trimming were worked out from the DNA. Here the sample spans 200,000 to 250,000 clones, just over 85% being singletons. The V end was cut by 4 bases, the J end by 6 bases, with 10 bases between. CDR1 LGHDT and CDR2 YNNKEL come from the germline V gene (reference sequence). The CDR3 length is 13 residues.

Material: peripheral blood. The sequence was obtained from a man aged 18 to 29 with active or convalescent COVID-19. The J gene is TRBJ2-1, the V gene TRBV3-1 (or the pseudogene TRBV3-2); the D is unclear. The CDR3 DNA reads as TGTGCCAGCAGCCCTCCCCACTCCAATGAGCAGTTCTTC. Encoded protein: CASSPPHSNEQFF.